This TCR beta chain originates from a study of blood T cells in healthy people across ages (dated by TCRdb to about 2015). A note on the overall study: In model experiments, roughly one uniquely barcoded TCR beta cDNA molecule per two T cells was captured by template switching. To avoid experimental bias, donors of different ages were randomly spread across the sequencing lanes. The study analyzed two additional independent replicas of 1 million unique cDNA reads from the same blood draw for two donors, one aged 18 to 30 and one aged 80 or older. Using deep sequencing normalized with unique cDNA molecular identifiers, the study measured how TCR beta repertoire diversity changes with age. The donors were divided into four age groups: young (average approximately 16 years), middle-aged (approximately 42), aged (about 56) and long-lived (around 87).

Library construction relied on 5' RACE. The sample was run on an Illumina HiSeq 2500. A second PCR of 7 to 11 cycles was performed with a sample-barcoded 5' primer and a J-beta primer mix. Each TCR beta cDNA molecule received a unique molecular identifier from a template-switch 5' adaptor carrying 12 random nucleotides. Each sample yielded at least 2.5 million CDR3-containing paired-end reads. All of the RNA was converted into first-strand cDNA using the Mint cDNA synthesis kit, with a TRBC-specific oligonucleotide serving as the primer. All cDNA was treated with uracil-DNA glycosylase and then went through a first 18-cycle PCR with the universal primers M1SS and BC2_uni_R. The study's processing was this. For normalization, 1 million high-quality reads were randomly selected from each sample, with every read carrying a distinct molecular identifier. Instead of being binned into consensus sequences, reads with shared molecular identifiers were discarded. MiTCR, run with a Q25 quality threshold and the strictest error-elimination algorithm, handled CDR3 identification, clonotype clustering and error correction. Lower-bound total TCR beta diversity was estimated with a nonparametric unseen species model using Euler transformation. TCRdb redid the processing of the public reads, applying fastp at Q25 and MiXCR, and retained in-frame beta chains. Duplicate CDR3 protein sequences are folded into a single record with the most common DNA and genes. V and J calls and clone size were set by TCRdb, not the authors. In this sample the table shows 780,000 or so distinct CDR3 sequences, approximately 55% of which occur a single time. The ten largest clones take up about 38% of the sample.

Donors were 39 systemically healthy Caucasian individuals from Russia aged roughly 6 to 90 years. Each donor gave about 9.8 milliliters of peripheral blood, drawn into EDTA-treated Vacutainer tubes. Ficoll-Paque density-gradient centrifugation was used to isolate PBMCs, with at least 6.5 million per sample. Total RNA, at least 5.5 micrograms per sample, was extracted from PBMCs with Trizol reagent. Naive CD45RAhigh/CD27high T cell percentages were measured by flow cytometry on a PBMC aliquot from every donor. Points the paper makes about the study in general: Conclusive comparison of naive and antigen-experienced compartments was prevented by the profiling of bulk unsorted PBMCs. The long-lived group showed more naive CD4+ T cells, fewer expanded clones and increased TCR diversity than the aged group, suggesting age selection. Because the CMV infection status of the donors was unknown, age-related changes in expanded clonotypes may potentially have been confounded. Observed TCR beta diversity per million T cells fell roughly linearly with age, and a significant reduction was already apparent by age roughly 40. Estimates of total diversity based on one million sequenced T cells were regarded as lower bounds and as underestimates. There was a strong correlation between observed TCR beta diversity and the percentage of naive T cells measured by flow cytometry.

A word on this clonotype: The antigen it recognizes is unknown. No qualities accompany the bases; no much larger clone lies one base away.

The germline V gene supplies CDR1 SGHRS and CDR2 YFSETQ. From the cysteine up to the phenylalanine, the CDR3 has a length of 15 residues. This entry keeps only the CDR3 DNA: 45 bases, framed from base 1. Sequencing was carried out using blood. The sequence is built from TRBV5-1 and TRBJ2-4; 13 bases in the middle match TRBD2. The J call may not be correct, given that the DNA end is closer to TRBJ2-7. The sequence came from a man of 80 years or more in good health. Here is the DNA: TGCGCCAGCAGCTATACTAGCGGGAGGGGCAACGAGCAGTACTTC. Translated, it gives CASSYTSGRGNEQYF.